This paragraph covers one T cell receptor beta chain sequence. Its target is not known. Looked up from germline, CDR1 is MNHNS and CDR2 is SASEGT. Trimming left V 6 bases short and J 6 bases short, with 20 bases between. CDR3 length equals 15 residues. The record originates from a study of shared clonotypes between healthy human individuals. The overall study: CD4 naive and CD4 memory each took three plates per donor, while CD8 naive took two and CD8 memory one. Study conclusions and caveats: Of the naive CD4 clonotypes, about 5.4% were shared across a few donors.

The authors' processing: ImmunoSEQ gave junction-only sequences without quality scores, so filtering differed. Data came from immunoSEQ multiplex PCR; TCRdb stores just in-frame clones and leaves some out. V, J and clone size reflect that table, while D and trimming were determined from the DNA. Of about 2 million clones in the sample, 90% to 95% are singletons; the top ten hold 0.13%. Sequenced material: naive CD4+ T cells sorted from blood. Indicated subset: CD45RA+ positively selected. This clonotype was obtained from a man aged 18 to 30 in good health. V gene TRBV6-1 combines with J gene TRBJ1-1; D not resolved. The CDR3 region is CASRNAGEGYAEAFF. In DNA, the CDR3 is TGTGCCAGCAGAAATGCTGGGGAGGGCTACGCTGAAGCTTTCTTT.